The sequence of this T cell receptor (beta chain) was determined in a study of beta chain features in type 1 diabetes. Study-wide results and limits: Among patients with Type 1 diabetes, TCRB CDR3s were moderately but significantly shorter in every one of the four CD4+ subsets.

This CDR3 has 13 residues. The V gene's germline CDR1 is MNHEY and CDR2 SVGAGI. V was trimmed by 5 bases and J by 8 bases, leaving 12 bases between them. Reverse transcription of all isolated RNA meant that expressed TCRB transcripts were sequenced. The method was immunoSEQ multiplex PCR; TCRdb's version includes in-frame clones alone and lacks a portion of them. The table shows roughly 730,000 clones, with around an eighth occurring only once. Comment on this clone: Its target is unknown.

This receptor was identified in a man in his late teens or twenties with type 1 diabetes. The chain links TRBV6-5 to TRBJ2-2; D perhaps matches TRBD1 (5 bases). The sample comprised naive CD4+ T cells from blood. CDR3 loop: CASSHDSQGELFF. For the CDR3, the DNA is TGTGCCAGCAGTCATGACAGTCAGGGGGAGCTGTTTTTT.